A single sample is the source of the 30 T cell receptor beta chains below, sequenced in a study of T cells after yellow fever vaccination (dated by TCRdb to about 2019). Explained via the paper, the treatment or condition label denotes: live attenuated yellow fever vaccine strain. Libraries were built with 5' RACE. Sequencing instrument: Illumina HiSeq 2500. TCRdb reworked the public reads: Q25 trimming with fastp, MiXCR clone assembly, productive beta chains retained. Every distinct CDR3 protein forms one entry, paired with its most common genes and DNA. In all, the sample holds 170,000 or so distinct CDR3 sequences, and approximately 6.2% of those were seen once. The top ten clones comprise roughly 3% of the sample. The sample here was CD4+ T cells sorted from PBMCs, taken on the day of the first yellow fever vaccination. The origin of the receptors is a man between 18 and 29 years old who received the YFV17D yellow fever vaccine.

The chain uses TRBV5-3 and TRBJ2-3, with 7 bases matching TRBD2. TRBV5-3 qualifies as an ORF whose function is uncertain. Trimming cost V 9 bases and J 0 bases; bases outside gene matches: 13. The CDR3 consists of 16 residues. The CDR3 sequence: CAMGLGLADSTDTQYF. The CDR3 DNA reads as TGTGCCATGGGCTTGGGGCTAGCGGATAGCACAGATACGCAGTATTTT.

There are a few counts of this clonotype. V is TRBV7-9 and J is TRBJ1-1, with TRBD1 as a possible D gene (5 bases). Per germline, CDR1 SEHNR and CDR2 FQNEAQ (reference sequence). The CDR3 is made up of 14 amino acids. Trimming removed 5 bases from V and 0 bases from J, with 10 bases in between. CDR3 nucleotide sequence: TGTGCCAGCAGCCTTGGGGACGTGAACACTGAAGCTTTCTTT. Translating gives CASSLGDVNTEAFF.

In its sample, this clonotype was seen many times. This CDR3 is CASRDRGDTQYF. The CDR3 DNA is TGTGCCAGCAGGGACCGTGGAGATACGCAGTATTTT. The chain uses TRBV2 and TRBJ2-3; no clear D gene. CDR1 is SNHLY, CDR2 FYNNEI, per germline. The CDR3 covers 12 residues. V lost 6 bases and J 5 bases, leaving 9 bases between the germline ends.

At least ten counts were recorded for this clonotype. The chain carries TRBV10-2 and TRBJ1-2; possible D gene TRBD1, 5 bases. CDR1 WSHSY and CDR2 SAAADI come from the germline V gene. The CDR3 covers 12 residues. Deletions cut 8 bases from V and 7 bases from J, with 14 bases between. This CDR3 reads CASRPAGGGYTF. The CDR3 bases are TGCGCCAGCCGGCCCGCGGGGGGTGGCTACACCTTC.

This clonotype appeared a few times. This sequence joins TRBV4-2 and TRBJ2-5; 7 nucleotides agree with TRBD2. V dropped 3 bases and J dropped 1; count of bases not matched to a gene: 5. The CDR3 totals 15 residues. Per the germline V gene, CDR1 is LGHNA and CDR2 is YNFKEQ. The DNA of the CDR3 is TGTGCCAGCAGCCACACTGCTAGCGGCCAAGAGACCCAGTACTTC. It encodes CASSHTASGQETQYF.

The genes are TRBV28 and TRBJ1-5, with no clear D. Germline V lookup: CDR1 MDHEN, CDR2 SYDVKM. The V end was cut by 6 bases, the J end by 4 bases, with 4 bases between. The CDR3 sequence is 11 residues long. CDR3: CASRDNQPQHF. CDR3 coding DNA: TGTGCCAGCAGGGATAATCAGCCCCAGCATTTT.

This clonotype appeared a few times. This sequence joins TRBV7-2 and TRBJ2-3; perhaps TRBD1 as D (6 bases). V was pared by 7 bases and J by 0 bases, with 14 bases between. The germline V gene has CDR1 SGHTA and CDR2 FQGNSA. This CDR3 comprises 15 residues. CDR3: CASNIGQPSTDTQYF. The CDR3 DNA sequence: TGTGCCAGCAATATAGGACAGCCTAGCACAGATACGCAGTATTTT.

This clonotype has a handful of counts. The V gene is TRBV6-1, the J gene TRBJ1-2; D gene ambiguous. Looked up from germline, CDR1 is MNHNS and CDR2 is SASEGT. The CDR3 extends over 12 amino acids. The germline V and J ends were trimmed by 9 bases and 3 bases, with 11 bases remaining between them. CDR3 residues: CARGGMDYGYTF. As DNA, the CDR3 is TGTGCCAGAGGCGGAATGGACTATGGCTACACCTTC.

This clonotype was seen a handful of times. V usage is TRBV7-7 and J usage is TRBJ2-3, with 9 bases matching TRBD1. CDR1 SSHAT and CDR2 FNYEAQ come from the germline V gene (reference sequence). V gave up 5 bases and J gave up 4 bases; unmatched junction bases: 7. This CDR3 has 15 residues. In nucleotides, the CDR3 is TGTGCCAGCAGCATCGGGACAGGGCAGGCAGATACGCAGTATTTT. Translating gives CASSIGTGQADTQYF.

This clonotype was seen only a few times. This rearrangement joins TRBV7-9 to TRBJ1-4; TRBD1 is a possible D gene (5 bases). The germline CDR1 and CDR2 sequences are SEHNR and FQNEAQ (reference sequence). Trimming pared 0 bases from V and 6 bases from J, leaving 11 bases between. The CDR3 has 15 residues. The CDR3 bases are TGTGCCAGCAGCTTAGCATGGGGGAGAGATGAAAAACTGTTTTTT. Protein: CASSLAWGRDEKLFF.

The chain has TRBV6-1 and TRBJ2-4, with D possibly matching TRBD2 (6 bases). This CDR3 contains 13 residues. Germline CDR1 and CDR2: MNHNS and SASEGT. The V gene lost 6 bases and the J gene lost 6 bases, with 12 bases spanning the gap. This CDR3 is CASSAGGGNIQYF. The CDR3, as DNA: TGTGCCAGCAGCGCCGGGGGAGGAAACATTCAGTACTTC.

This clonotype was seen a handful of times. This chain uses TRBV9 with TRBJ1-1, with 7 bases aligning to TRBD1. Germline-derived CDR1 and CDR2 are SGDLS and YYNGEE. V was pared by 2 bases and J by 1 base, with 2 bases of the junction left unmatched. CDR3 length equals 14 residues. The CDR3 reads CASSVGTENTEAFF. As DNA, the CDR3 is TGTGCCAGCAGCGTGGGGACAGAGAACACTGAAGCTTTCTTT. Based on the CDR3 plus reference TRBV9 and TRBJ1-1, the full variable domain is DSGVTQTPKHLITATGQRVTLRCSPRSGDLSVYWYQQSLDQGLQFLIQYYNGEERAKGNILERFSAQQFPDLHSELNLSSLELGDSALYFCASSVGTENTEAFFGQGTRLTVV.

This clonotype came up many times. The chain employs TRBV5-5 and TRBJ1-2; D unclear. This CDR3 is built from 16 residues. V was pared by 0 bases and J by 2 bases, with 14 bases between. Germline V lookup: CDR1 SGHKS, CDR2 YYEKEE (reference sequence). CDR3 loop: CASSLGPGSFNYGYTF. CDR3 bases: TGTGCCAGCAGCTTGGGTCCGGGATCATTCAACTATGGCTACACCTTC. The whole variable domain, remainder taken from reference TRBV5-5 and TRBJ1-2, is DAGVTQSPTHLIKTRGQQVTLRCSPISGHKSVSWYQQVLGQGPQFIFQYYEKEERGRGNFPDRFSARQFPNYSSELNVNALLLGDSALYLCASSLGPGSFNYGYTFGSGTRLTVV.

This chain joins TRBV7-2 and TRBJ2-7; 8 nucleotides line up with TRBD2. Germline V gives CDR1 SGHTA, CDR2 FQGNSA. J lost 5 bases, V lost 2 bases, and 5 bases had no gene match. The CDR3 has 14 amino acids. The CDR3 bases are TGTGCCAGCAGCTTATCGGGGGGGGCGAACGAGCAGTACGTC. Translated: CASSLSGGANEQYV.

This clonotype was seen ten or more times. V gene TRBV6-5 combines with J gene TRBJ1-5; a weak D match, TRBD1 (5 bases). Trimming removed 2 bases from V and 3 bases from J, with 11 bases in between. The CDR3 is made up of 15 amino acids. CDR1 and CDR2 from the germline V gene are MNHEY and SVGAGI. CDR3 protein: CASSYRAGYNQPQHF. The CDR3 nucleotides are TGTGCCAGCAGTTACCGGGCAGGGTACAATCAGCCCCAGCATTTT.

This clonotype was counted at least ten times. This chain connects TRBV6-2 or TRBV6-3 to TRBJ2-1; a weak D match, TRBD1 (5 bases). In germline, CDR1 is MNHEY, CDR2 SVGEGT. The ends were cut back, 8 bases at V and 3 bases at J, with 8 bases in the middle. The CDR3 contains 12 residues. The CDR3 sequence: CASGQGYNEQFF. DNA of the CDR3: TGTGCCAGCGGCCAGGGCTACAATGAGCAGTTCTTC.

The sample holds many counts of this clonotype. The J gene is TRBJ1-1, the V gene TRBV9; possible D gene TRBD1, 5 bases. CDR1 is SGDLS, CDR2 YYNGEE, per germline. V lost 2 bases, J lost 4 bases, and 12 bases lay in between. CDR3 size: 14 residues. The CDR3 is CASSVGVGGTEAFF. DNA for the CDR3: TGTGCCAGCAGCGTGGGTGTCGGGGGCACTGAAGCTTTCTTT.

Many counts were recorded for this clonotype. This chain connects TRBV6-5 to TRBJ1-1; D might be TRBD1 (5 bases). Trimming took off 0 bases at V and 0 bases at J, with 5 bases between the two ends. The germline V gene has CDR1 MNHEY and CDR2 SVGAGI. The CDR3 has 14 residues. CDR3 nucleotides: TGTGCCAGCAGTTACTCAGGGGTGAACACTGAAGCTTTCTTT. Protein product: CASSYSGVNTEAFF.

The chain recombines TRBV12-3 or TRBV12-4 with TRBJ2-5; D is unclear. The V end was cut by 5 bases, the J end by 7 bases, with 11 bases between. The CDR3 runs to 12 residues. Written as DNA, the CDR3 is TGTGCCAGCAGTCGGGCCACGCCGACCCAGTACTTC. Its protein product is CASSRATPTQYF.

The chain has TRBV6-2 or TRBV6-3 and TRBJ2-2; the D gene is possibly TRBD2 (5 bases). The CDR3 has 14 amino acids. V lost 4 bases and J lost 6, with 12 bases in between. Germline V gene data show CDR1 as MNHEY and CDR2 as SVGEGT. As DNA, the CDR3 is TGTGCCAGCAGTTTCGCGGGCGGATCCGGGGAGCTGTTTTTT. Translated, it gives CASSFAGGSGELFF.

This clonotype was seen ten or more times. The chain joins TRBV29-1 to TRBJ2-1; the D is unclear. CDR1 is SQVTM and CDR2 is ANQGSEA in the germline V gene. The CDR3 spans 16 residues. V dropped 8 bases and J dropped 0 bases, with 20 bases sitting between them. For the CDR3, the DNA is TGCAGCCAAACCACCGCCAAGGCCGACTCCTACAATGAGCAGTTCTTC. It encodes CSQTTAKADSYNEQFF.

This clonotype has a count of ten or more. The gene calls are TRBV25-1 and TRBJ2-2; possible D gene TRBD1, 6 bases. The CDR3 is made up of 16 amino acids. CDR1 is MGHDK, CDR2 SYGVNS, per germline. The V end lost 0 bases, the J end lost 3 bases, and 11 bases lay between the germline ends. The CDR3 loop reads CASSEYSRGDTGELFF. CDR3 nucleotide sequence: TGTGCCAGCAGTGAATATTCCAGGGGAGACACCGGGGAGCTGTTTTTT.

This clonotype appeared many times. The chain's CDR3 is CSVELAEAFF. In nucleotides, the CDR3 is TGCAGCGTTGAACTAGCAGAAGCTTTCTTT. This chain joins TRBV29-1 and TRBJ1-1; no clear D. The germline V gene has CDR1 SQVTM and CDR2 ANQGSEA. V shed 2 bases and J shed 8 bases, with 6 bases lying between them. The CDR3 consists of 10 residues.

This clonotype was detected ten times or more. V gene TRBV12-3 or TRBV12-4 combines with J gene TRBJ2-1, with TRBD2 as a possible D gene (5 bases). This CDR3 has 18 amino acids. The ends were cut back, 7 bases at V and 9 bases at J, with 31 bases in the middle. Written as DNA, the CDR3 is TGTGCCAGCAAGTTCAGCCCCTTCGGGAAGCCCGGTAGGGTTGAGCAGTTCTTC. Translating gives CASKFSPFGKPGRVEQFF.

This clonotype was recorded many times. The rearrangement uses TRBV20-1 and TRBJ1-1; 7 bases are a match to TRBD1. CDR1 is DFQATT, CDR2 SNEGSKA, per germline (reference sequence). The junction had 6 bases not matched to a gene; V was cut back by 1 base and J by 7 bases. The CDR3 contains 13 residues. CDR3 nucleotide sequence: TGCAGTGCTAGAGTTCCCGGGACAGTTGAAGCTTTCTTT. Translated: CSARVPGTVEAFF.

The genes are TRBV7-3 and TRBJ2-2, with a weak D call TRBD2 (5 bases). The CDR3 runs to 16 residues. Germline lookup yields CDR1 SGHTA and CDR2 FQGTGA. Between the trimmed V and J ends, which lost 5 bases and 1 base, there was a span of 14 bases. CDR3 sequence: CASSRAEPGNTGELFF. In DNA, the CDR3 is TGTGCCAGCAGCCGAGCGGAGCCTGGGAACACCGGGGAGCTGTTTTTT.

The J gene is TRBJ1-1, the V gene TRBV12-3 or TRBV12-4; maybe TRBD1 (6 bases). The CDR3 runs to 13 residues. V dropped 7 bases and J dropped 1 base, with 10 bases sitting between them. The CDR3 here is CASTTTGNTEAFF. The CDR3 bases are TGTGCCAGCACTACGACAGGGAACACTGAAGCTTTCTTT.

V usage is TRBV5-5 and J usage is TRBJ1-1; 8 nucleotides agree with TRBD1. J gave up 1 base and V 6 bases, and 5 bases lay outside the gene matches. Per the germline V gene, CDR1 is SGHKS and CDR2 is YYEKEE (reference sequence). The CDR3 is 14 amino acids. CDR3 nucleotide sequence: TGTGCCAGCACCATAACAGGGGGGAACACTGAAGCTTTCTTT. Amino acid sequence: CASTITGGNTEAFF.

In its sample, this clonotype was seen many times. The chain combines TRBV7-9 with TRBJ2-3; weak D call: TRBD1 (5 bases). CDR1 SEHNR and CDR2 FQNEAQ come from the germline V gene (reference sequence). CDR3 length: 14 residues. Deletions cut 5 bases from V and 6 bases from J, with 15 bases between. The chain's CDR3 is CASSPSFGADTQYF. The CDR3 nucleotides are TGTGCCAGCAGCCCTTCGTTTGGGGCGGATACGCAGTATTTT.

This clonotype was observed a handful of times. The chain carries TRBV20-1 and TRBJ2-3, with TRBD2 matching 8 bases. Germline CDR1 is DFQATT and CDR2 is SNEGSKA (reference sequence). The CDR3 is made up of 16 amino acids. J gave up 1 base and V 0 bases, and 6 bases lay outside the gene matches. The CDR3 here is CSARDLVSGGTDTQYF. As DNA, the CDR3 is TGCAGTGCTAGAGATCTGGTTAGCGGGGGCACAGATACGCAGTATTTT.